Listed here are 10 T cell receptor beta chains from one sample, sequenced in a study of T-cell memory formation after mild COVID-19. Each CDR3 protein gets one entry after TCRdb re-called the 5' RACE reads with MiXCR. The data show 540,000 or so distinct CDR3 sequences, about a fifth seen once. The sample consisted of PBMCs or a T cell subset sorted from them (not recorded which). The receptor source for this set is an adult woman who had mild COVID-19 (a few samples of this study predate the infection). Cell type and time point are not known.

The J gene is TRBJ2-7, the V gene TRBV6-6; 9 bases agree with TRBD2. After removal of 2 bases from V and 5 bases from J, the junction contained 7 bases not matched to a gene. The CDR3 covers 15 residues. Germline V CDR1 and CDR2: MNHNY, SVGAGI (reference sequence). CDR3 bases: TGTGCCAGCAGTTACGGCGGGAGGGCCATAGACGAGCAGTACTTC. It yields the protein CASSYGGRAIDEQYF.

The CDR3 sequence: CARNGGCKGEQFF. As DNA, the CDR3 is TGTGCCAGGAACGGGGGGTGCAAGGGTGAGCAGTTCTTC. This chain connects TRBV6-6 to TRBJ2-1; 7 bases agree with TRBD2. The CDR3 loop spans 13 amino acids. After removal of 9 bases from V and 9 bases from J, the junction contained 11 bases not matched to a gene. Germline CDR1 and CDR2: MNHNY and SVGAGI (reference sequence).

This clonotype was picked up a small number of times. CDR3: CASSQEVVTKGGQYF. In DNA, the CDR3 is TGCGCCAGCAGCCAAGAGGTGGTCACCAAAGGAGGGCAGTACTTC. The chain is built from TRBV4-3 and TRBJ2-7, with D possibly being TRBD2 (5 bases). V was pared by 0 bases and J by 9 bases, with 18 bases between. Germline lookup yields CDR1 LGHNA and CDR2 YSLEER. This CDR3 has 15 residues.

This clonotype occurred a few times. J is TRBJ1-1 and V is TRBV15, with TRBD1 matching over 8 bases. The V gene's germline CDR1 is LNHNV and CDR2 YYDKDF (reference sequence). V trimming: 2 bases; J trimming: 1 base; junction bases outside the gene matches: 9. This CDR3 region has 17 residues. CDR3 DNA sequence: TGTGCCACCAGCAGACCCTTACTCGGGACAGGGAACACTGAAGCTTTCTTT. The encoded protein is CATSRPLLGTGNTEAFF.

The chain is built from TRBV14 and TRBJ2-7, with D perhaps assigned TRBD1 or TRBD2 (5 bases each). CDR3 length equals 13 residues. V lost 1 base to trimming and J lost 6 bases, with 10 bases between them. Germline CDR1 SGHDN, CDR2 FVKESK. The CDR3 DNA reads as TGTGCCAGCAGCCAAGGGAAGGGACGCGAGCAGTACTTC. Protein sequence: CASSQGKGREQYF.

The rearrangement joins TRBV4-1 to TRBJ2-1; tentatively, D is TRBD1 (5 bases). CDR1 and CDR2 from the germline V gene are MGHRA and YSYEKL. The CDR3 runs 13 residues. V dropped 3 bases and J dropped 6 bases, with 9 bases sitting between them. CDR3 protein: CASSQQQANEQFF. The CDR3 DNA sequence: TGCGCCAGCAGCCAGCAACAGGCCAATGAGCAGTTCTTC.

In nucleotides, the CDR3 is TGTGCCAGCAGTTATGGGTTTGGGACGGATGAAAAACTGTTTTTT. Amino acid sequence: CASSYGFGTDEKLFF. This chain joins TRBV27 and TRBJ1-4; D may be TRBD1 (5 bases). Germline CDR1 reads MNHEY; CDR2 reads SMNVEV (reference sequence). V dropped 4 bases and J dropped 6 bases, with 15 bases sitting between them. The CDR3 runs 15 residues.

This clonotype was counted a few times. DNA of the CDR3: TGTGCCACCAACACGGAGAGCAATCAGCCCCAGCATTTT. Translated: CATNTESNQPQHF. V gene TRBV12-3 or TRBV12-4 combines with J gene TRBJ1-5; D is unresolved. V lost 10 bases to trimming and J lost 1 base, with 11 bases between them. The CDR3 runs 13 residues.

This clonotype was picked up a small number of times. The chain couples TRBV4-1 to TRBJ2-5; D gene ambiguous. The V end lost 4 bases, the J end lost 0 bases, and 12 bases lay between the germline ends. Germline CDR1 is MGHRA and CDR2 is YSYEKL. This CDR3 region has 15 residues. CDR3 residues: CASSLHRYNQETQYF. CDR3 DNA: TGCGCCAGCAGCCTTCATCGGTATAACCAAGAGACCCAGTACTTC.

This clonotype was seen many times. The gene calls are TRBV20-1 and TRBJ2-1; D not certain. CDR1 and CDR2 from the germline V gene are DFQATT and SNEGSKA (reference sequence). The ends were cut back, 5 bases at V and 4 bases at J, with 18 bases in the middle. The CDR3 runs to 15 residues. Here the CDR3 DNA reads TGCAGTGCTGCCCAGCGTGCCCCCTCTTACAATGAGCAGTTCTTC. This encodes CSAAQRAPSYNEQFF.